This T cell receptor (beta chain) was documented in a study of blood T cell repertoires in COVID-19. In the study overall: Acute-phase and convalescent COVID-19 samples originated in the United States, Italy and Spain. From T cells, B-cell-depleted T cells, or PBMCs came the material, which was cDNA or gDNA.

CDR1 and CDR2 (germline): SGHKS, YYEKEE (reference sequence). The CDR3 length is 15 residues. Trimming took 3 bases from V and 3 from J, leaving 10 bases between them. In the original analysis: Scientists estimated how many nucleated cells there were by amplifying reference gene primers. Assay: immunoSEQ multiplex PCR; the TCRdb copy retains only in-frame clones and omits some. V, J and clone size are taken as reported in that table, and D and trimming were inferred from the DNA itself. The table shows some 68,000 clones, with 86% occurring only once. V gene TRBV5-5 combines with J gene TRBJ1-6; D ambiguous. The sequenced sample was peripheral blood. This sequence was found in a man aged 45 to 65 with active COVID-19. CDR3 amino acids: CASSSLSGYNSPLHF. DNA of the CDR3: TGTGCCAGCAGCTCCCTATCAGGCTATAATTCACCCCTCCACTTT.